This T cell receptor (beta chain) was recovered during a study of blood T cell repertoires in COVID-19. Study members were between about 18 and 100 years old and lived in around 24 US regions. This clone was counted once. CDR1 is MGHRA, CDR2 YSYEKL, per germline. V was shortened by 0 bases and J by 2 bases, with 11 bases between the two germline ends. The CDR3 is 16 amino acids. Measured with immunoSEQ multiplex PCR; TCRdb has only the in-frame clones, and not every one. The profile shows 150,000 to 200,000 clones, about 90% of them singletons. The chain has TRBV4-1 and TRBJ1-5, with D unresolved. This receptor was taken from a young woman who had recovered from COVID-19. Sequencing input: PBMCs or T cells enriched from blood (not recorded which). The CDR3 spells CASSQDWAEGNQPQHF. The CDR3 DNA follows: TGCGCCAGCAGCCAAGATTGGGCCGAAGGCAATCAGCCCCAGCATTTT.